What follows is one T cell receptor beta chain and its context. This receptor's antigen is unknown. No qualities accompany the bases; no much larger clone lies one base away. One collaborating source in Seattle enrolled patients during active infection and followed them longitudinally through the course of disease. Whole blood was collected in K2EDTA tubes by collaborating institutions according to the institutions' own protocols. For TCRbeta analysis, collaborators shipped samples in one of three forms: frozen whole blood, isolated PBMCs, or DNA extracted from either of those sample types. The data originate from a study of blood T cell repertoires in COVID-19 (dated by TCRdb to the early 2020s). Context from the whole study: The collaborator samples originated in the United States, Italy and Spain and spanned the acute and convalescent phases of COVID-19. The prospective study material was composed of cDNA or gDNA derived from T cells, B-cell-depleted T cells, or PBMCs. The dataset comprised deeply sampled blood TCRbeta repertoires from subjects exposed to, actively infected with, or recovered from COVID-19. The repertoires were released in a freely available public database meant as a resource for research on the immune response to SARS-CoV-2. The samples were drawn from two sources: the first 160 participants of the ongoing ImmuneRACE study, and 1,200 or so subjects contributed by 6 global collaborators. Nearly every sample came with metadata listing a de-identified subject ID, COVID-19 status, age in years and sex. Where HLA class I and class II types were available, the types were taken from metadata supplied by the sample provider, not from assay-based typing. What the work shows at the level of the full study, not this receptor alone: Clinical and demographic metadata were provided uncurated, with the amount varying by source and participant.

TCRbeta CDR3 regions were amplified from genomic DNA using the immunoSEQ Assay, a bias-controlled multiplex PCR. Under the source paper's analysis protocol: Nucleated cell counts per sample were estimated from amplification of reference gene primers within the assay. To quantify the absolute abundance of each unique TCRbeta CDR3 rearrangement, sequence reads were collapsed and filtered. Productive Simpson clonality was computed per sample as the square root of Simpson's diversity index over productive rearrangements. TCRdb carries this immuneACCESS record with in-frame sequences only. Its versions omit some clonotypes, under half of them owing to an unresolved V gene in the studies checked, with the rest unexplained. Clone size and the V and J calls come from that table; the DNA yielded D and trimming. This sample is represented by under 400,000 clones; around 88% of them were singletons. 1.5% to 2% of the sample is held by the ten biggest clonotypes.

The germline V gene specifies SGHRS as CDR1 and YFSETQ as CDR2. V ends up 0 bases short and J 2 bases short, with an unmatched junction base count of 3. The CDR3 measures 15 amino acids from cysteine to phenylalanine. CDR3 DNA is the only sequence kept; it has 45 bases, read in frame from the first base. The clonotype originates from a woman in her twenties or thirties with COVID-19, enrolled during active disease. Sequencing used peripheral blood. The receptor chain draws on TRBV5-1 and TRBJ2-5, with 8 bases aligning to TRBD2. The CDR3 reads CASSLDTSGQETQYF. At the DNA level, the sequence is TGCGCCAGCAGCTTGGACACTAGCGGACAAGAGACCCAGTACTTC.